Listed below are T cell receptor beta chains from one sample, sequenced in a study of technical replicates of blood from four donors. The protocol was immunoSEQ multiplex PCR, while the TCRdb copy is restricted to in-frame clones and leaves out a portion. The sample has under 85,000 clones, around 93% seen once. The source material was T cells isolated from PBMCs. All receptors come from a human donor in good health. The CDR3 runs from the conserved cysteine through the conserved F or W. Fields, in order: J gene, clone size, D gene, V gene, CDR3 DNA, CDR3 protein. The D gene is left open where the match is weak. Some rows mark clone size as missing; the rest say once, few, many or name a class of expanded clone.

>TRBJ1-6|-|-|TRBV5-1
TGCGCCAGCAGCTCCGCCGTCGGGGGGGATTCACCCCTCCACTTT
CASSSAVGGDSPLHF
>TRBJ2-2|-|TRBD1|TRBV5-1
TGCGCCAGCAGCAAGGGGACAGGGAACACCGGGGAGCTGTTTTTT
CASSKGTGNTGELFF
>TRBJ2-1|-|TRBD2|TRBV5-1
TGCGCCAGCAGCTTCTACGGACTAGCGGGAGCTGATAATGAGCAGTTCTTC
CASSFYGLAGADNEQFF
>TRBJ2-2|once|-|TRBV29-1
TGCAGCGTTTCGGCGGGGCGGGGAGGGGAGCTGTTTTTT
CSVSAGRGGELFF
>TRBJ1-1|-|-|TRBV6-6
TGTGCCAGTACGGGGTTGAACACTGAAGCTTTCTTT
CASTGLNTEAFF
>TRBJ2-1|-|-|TRBV27
TGTGCCAGCAGTTTACGGTCGGGAACGTCCCGCCGGGCCTACAATGAGCAGTTCTTC
CASSLRSGTSRRAYNEQFF
>TRBJ1-1|once|-|TRBV7-9
TGTGCCAGCAGGCCTACTGAGATGAACACTGAAGCTTTCTTT
CASRPTEMNTEAFF
>TRBJ1-2|-|TRBD1|TRBV29-1
TGCAGCGCGTCAGAGACAGGGGGCAACTATGGCTACACCTTC
CSASETGGNYGYTF
>TRBJ2-7|-|-|TRBV10-2
TGCGCCAGCAGTGCGGCGAGGAGCTCCTACGAGCAGTACTTC
CASSAARSSYEQYF
>TRBJ2-7|-|-|TRBV2
TGTGCCAGTCGGGGGACGGCGGGCTACGAGCAGTACTTC
CASRGTAGYEQYF
>TRBJ2-1|-|TRBD1|TRBV5-1
TGCGCCAGCAGCAGGGACAGCTCCAATGAGCAGTTCTTC
CASSRDSSNEQFF
>TRBJ1-1|-|TRBD1|TRBV9
TGTGCCAGCAGCGTAGGTCGGACAGGAGAAGCTTTCTTT
CASSVGRTGEAFF
>TRBJ2-2|-|TRBD1|TRBV19
TGTGCCAGTAGTATTTTGGCGGCCGGGACAGGGTCCAGGGGGGAGCTGTTTTTT
CASSILAAGTGSRGELFF
>TRBJ2-3|-|TRBD2|TRBV4-2
TGTGCCAGCAGCCAAAGTAGCGGGGCGATCACAGATACGCAGTATTTT
CASSQSSGAITDTQYF
>TRBJ2-7|-|-|TRBV18
TGTGCCAGCTCACCATGGCAGGGTCCCACCTACGAGCAGTACTTC
CASSPWQGPTYEQYF
>TRBJ2-7|-|-|TRBV5-8
TGTGCCAGCAGCTTGGCCGGAGCCTCCTTTCCTCCTGGCGAGCAGTACTTC
CASSLAGASFPPGEQYF
>TRBJ1-4|-|TRBD1|TRBV7-9
TGTGCCAGCAGCTCGGTGACAGGGCCGAATGAAAAACTGTTTTTT
CASSSVTGPNEKLFF
>TRBJ2-1|-|TRBD2|TRBV19
TGTGCCAGTTCTATCGCGCGGGAGGGCCCTTACAATGAGCAGTTCTTC
CASSIAREGPYNEQFF
>TRBJ1-1|-|-|TRBV6-5
TGTGCCAGCAGTTCCACAGGGCGGAACACTGAAGCTTTCTTT
CASSSTGRNTEAFF
>TRBJ2-5|-|-|TRBV5-4
TGTGCCAGCAGCTTGGTTATGAGCGGCAACCTTCAAGAGACCCAGTACTTC
CASSLVMSGNLQETQYF
>TRBJ2-2|-|TRBD1|TRBV11-2
TGTGCCAGCAGCGCGACAGGGGTGCAAACCGGGGAGCTGTTTTTT
CASSATGVQTGELFF
>TRBJ2-1|-|-|TRBV11-2
TGTGCCAGCAGCTTACTAGCGAATGAGCAGTTCTTC
CASSLLANEQFF
>TRBJ1-2|-|TRBD1|TRBV29-1
TGCAGCGTTGAAGAACCGACGACAGGGCGATATGGCTACACCTTC
CSVEEPTTGRYGYTF
>TRBJ1-2|-|TRBD1|TRBV6-1
TGTGCCAGCACCTCCGGGACAGGGTATGGCTACACCTTC
CASTSGTGYGYTF
>TRBJ2-6|-|-|TRBV7-9
TGTGCCAGCAGCTCAATGGGGGGAGACGTCCTGACTTTC
CASSSMGGDVLTF
>TRBJ2-3|-|-|TRBV9
TGTGCCAGCAGCGTAAGCGGGTCAGATACGCAGTATTTT
CASSVSGSDTQYF
>TRBJ2-7|few|-|TRBV7-9
TGTGCCAGCAGCTTACCTAGGCAGGGCGGCTACGAGCAGTACTTC
CASSLPRQGGYEQYF
>TRBJ1-1|few|-|TRBV4-1
TGCGCCAGCAGCCAAGATCGGGGGGGTCGGACTGAAGCTTTCTTT
CASSQDRGGRTEAFF
>TRBJ1-1|-|TRBD1|TRBV5-1
TGCGCCAGCAGCTCAGACAGGGGGGGCAAGATGGTTGGTGAAGCTTTCTTT
CASSSDRGGKMVGEAFF
>TRBJ1-2|-|-|TRBV7-9
TGTGCCAGCAGCATGGACACGTGGAGCTATGGCTACACCTTC
CASSMDTWSYGYTF
>TRBJ2-5|-|-|TRBV30
TGTGCCTGGAGTGTACAGCACGAGACCCAGTACTTC
CAWSVQHETQYF
>TRBJ2-3|-|-|TRBV15
TGTGCCACCAGGGCCGCGGGGCTCGGCACAGATACGCAGTATTTT
CATRAAGLGTDTQYF
>TRBJ2-7|once|TRBD1|TRBV6-5
TGTGCCAGCAGTTACTCAGCACCCAGGGGGCATGAGCAGTACTTC
CASSYSAPRGHEQYF
>TRBJ1-2|-|-|TRBV6-6
TGTGCCAGCAGCCCGACAGCTGCCAACTATGGCTACACCTTC
CASSPTAANYGYTF
>TRBJ1-4|once|-|TRBV5-6
TGTGCCAGCAGCGGGGGGACGTATAAGAATGAAAAACTGTTTTTT
CASSGGTYKNEKLFF
>TRBJ1-1|once|-|TRBV6-1
TGTGCCAGCAGTGAAGCGGGCCCTGAAGCTTTCTTT
CASSEAGPEAFF
>TRBJ2-7|-|TRBD1|TRBV2
TGTGCCAGCAACCCAGGACAGGCCAACTACGAGCAGTACTTC
CASNPGQANYEQYF
>TRBJ2-2|-|TRBD2|TRBV5-6
TGTGCCAGCAGCTTGGAATGGGCGGGAGGGCCGTCGAGGGGGGAGCTGTTTTTT
CASSLEWAGGPSRGELFF
>TRBJ1-1|-|-|TRBV7-9
TGTGCCAGCAGCAGGGGGGGTTGGCCTGGGGTGAACACTGAAGCTTTCTTT
CASSRGGWPGVNTEAFF
>TRBJ2-3|-|TRBD2|TRBV4-1
TGCGCCAGCAGCCCCCTCCCGGCGGGGGGAGGAGAAGATACGCAGTATTTT
CASSPLPAGGGEDTQYF
>TRBJ2-7|once|TRBD1|TRBV27
TGTGCCAGCAGTTGGGACAGGACCTACGAGCAGTACTTC
CASSWDRTYEQYF
>TRBJ2-1|-|TRBD1|TRBV6-1
TGTGCCAGCAGCACCGGGACAGGGGACAATGAGCAGTTCTTC
CASSTGTGDNEQFF
>TRBJ1-1|-|-|TRBV5-4
TGTGCCAGCAGCCAAGTTTCGGACACTGAAGCTTTCTTT
CASSQVSDTEAFF
>TRBJ2-7|-|-|TRBV5-1
TGCGCCAGCAGCTTGGACCTCCTGGACAGCTATGCCTACGAGCAGTACTTC
CASSLDLLDSYAYEQYF
>TRBJ2-1|once|TRBD2|TRBV19
TGTGCCAGTAGAAAACTAGCGGTATCCTACAATGAGCAGTTCTTC
CASRKLAVSYNEQFF
>TRBJ2-1|-|-|TRBV5-1
TGCGCCAGCAGCTTTTTCAGTGCTCAGTACAATGAGCAGTTCTTC
CASSFFSAQYNEQFF
>TRBJ2-2|-|TRBD1|TRBV11-3
TGTGCCAGCCGACAGGGCTTCAACACCGGGGAGCTGTTTTTT
CASRQGFNTGELFF